The text below deals with one T cell receptor beta chain. The junction had 14 bases not matched to a gene; V was cut back by 0 bases and J by 6 bases. This CDR3 has 18 amino acids. Looked up from germline, CDR1 is LNHDA and CDR2 is SQIVND (reference sequence). The data belong to a study of technical replicates of blood from a handful of donors. Sequenced by immunoSEQ multiplex PCR; TCRdb stores in-frame clones only, minus some. The profile shows approximately 14,000 clones, 65% to 85% of them singletons. This clonotype originated in a human donor in good health. The V gene is TRBV19, the J gene TRBJ1-5, with 7 bases lining up with TRBD1. Sequencing was carried out using PBMCs. The chain's CDR3 is CASSIDPAPGGISQPQHF. CDR3 sequence (DNA): TGTGCCAGTAGTATAGACCCCGCCCCAGGGGGTATCAGTCAGCCCCAGCATTTT. Full variable domain (missing parts from reference TRBV19 and TRBJ1-5): DGGITQSPKYLFRKEGQNVTLSCEQNLNHDAMYWYRQDPGQGLRLIYYSQIVNDFQKGDIAEGYSVSREKKESFPLTVTSAQKNPTAFYLCASSIDPAPGGISQPQHFGDGTRLSIL.